The 26 T cell receptor beta chains below were found in one sample sequenced in a study of healthy donors' naive CD4 and CD8 T cells. A linear amplification protocol produced the TCR libraries from around 500 ng of total RNA. A single record per CDR3 protein comes from TCRdb applying MiXCR to the reads. The table shows about 180,000 distinct CDR3 sequences, with around 70% occurring only once. Sequenced material: naive CD4+ and CD8+ T cells sorted from blood, pooled from several donors. The receptors were gathered from a pool of human donors in good health; the sample pools cells from several healthy donors.

This chain joins TRBV27 and TRBJ2-1; 7 nucleotides align to TRBD1. This CDR3 spans 12 amino acids. Per germline, CDR1 MNHEY and CDR2 SMNVEV (reference sequence). V gave up 5 bases and J gave up 9 bases; unmatched junction bases: 4. CDR3 amino acids: CASSRGGSEQFF. DNA of the CDR3: TGTGCCAGCAGTAGAGGGGGCTCTGAGCAGTTCTTC.

On this clonotype itself: One end of the junction does not line up with germline, which may come from a read error. The CDR3 loop reads CSVEGSLLLFGYNEQFF. CDR3 nucleotides: TGCAGCGTCGAAGGTTCCCTACTCCTCTTCGGGTACAATGAGCAGTTCTTC. The J gene is TRBJ2-1, the V gene TRBV29-1; no clear D gene. CDR1 is SQVTM and CDR2 is ANQGSEA in the germline V gene. This CDR3 has 17 amino acids.

The genes are TRBV6-6 and TRBJ1-2; D possibly corresponds to TRBD1 (5 bases). Germline CDR1 reads MNHNY; CDR2 reads SVGAGI (reference sequence). V lost 3 bases and J 4 bases, leaving 21 bases between the germline ends. This CDR3 contains 17 residues. The CDR3 loop is CASSYRRTQGGIYGYTF. The CDR3 DNA reads TGTGCCAGCAGTTATCGTCGTACCCAGGGTGGGATCTATGGCTACACCTTC.

The chain couples TRBV19 to TRBJ2-5, with 11 bases identical to TRBD2. TRBJ2-1 explains the end of the DNA better; the J call may be wrong. CDR3 length: 14 residues. Germline V lookup: CDR1 LNHDA, CDR2 SQIVND (reference sequence). CDR3 DNA: TGTGCCAGTAGTATTAGGGGGACTAGCGGTGAGCAGTTCTTC. This translates into CASSIRGTSGEQFF.

This clonotype appeared a few times. The rearrangement links TRBV29-1 to TRBJ2-7; possible D gene TRBD2, 5 bases. The CDR3 spans 14 residues. The germline CDR1 and CDR2 sequences are SQVTM and ANQGSEA. V lost 4 bases and J 7 bases, leaving 20 bases between the germline ends. The CDR3 reads CSVVDVLRTGEQYF. The CDR3 DNA follows: TGCAGCGTTGTCGACGTTTTACGAACGGGGGAGCAGTACTTC.

This chain uses TRBV27 with TRBJ2-3; D not certain. Germline V gene lookup returns CDR1 MNHEY and CDR2 SMNVEV (reference sequence). The ends were cut back, 4 bases at V and 6 bases at J, with 8 bases in the middle. There are 12 residues in the CDR3. The CDR3 is CASSSVTDTQYF. As DNA, the CDR3 is TGTGCCAGCAGTTCCGTCACCGATACGCAGTATTTT.

The V call is TRBV6-5, the J call TRBJ1-2; TRBD1 aligns across 8 bases. The V gene's germline CDR1 is MNHEY and CDR2 SVGAGI. The CDR3 contains 13 residues. Trimming took 6 bases from V and 8 from J; bases not matched to a gene: 8. CDR3 sequence: CASRRTGWYGYTF. CDR3 in DNA: TGTGCCAGCAGGAGGACAGGGTGGTACGGCTACACCTTC.

The rearrangement joins TRBV5-1 to TRBJ1-1; the D is unclear. CDR3 length: 13 amino acids. Trimming removed 4 bases from V and 1 base from J, with 8 bases in between. The V gene's germline CDR1 is SGHRS and CDR2 YFSETQ. CDR3 region: CASSKRPNTEAFF. The CDR3 nucleotides read TGCGCCAGCAGCAAGCGCCCGAACACTGAAGCTTTCTTT.

DNA for the CDR3: TGCAGCGTTGACTGGGACACTTCGGAGCAGTACTTC. It specifies CSVDWDTSEQYF. This chain joins TRBV29-1 and TRBJ2-7; TRBD1 might be the D (6 bases). V lost 3 bases and J 7 bases, leaving 13 bases between the germline ends. Germline CDR1 is SQVTM and CDR2 is ANQGSEA. This CDR3 region has 12 residues.

The chain uses TRBV19 and TRBJ1-1, with TRBD1 as a possible D gene (5 bases). With 10 bases removed from V and 1 base from J, the gap between germline ends came to 10 bases. The germline gives CDR1 LNHDA, CDR2 SQIVND (reference sequence). The CDR3 totals 12 residues. DNA for the CDR3: TGTGCCACGGGGACCGAGAACACTGAAGCTTTCTTT. Protein sequence: CATGTENTEAFF. Full variable domain (missing parts from reference TRBV19 and TRBJ1-1): DGGITQSPKYLFRKEGQNVTLSCEQNLNHDAMYWYRQDPGQGLRLIYYSQIVNDFQKGDIAEGYSVSREKKESFPLTVTSAQKNPTAFYLCATGTENTEAFFGQGTRLTVV.

This clonotype was observed a few times. The chain couples TRBV19 to TRBJ2-5, with D possibly being TRBD1 or TRBD2 (5 bases each). The CDR3 sequence is 14 residues long. The V gene's germline CDR1 is LNHDA and CDR2 SQIVND (reference sequence). The V gene lost 5 bases and the J gene lost 0 bases, with 10 bases spanning the gap. CDR3 residues: CASSAGTNQETQYF. The CDR3 DNA reads as TGTGCCAGTAGTGCCGGGACGAACCAAGAGACCCAGTACTTC.

This clonotype appeared once. V gene TRBV19 combines with J gene TRBJ1-1, with D possibly matching TRBD1 (5 bases). Germline V gives CDR1 LNHDA, CDR2 SQIVND (reference sequence). This CDR3 contains 19 residues. V lost 0 bases and J lost 0, with 20 bases in between. The CDR3 spells CASSIDRGKQGSVNTEAFF. As DNA, the CDR3 is TGTGCCAGTAGTATAGATCGTGGTAAGCAGGGATCCGTGAACACTGAAGCTTTCTTT.

The rearrangement joins TRBV6-2 or TRBV6-3 to TRBJ2-2; 12 nucleotides line up with TRBD2. V lost 5 bases and J lost 2; bases outside the gene matches: 6. Germline V gene lookup returns CDR1 MNHEY and CDR2 SVGEGT. The CDR3 contains 17 residues. CDR3 in DNA: TGTGCCAGCAGTCCAAGGACTAGCGGGGTAAACACCGGGGAGCTGTTTTTT. Its translation is CASSPRTSGVNTGELFF.

The rearrangement links TRBV12-3 or TRBV12-4 to TRBJ1-3; 7 bases fit TRBD1. This CDR3 has 16 amino acids. The junction had 11 bases not matched to a gene; V was cut back by 7 bases and J by 2 bases. CDR3 DNA sequence: TGTGCCAGCACCTCCACAGGGGTTAATACTGGAAACACCATATATTTT. It codes for CASTSTGVNTGNTIYF.

The chain is built from TRBV6-5 and TRBJ2-3; D call uncertain. Germline CDR1 reads MNHEY; CDR2 reads SVGAGI. The CDR3 spans 13 residues. Deletions cut 5 bases from V and 7 bases from J, with 13 bases between. The CDR3 DNA is TGTGCCAGCAGTCCGATGCTACGGAATACGCAGTATTTT. Protein product: CASSPMLRNTQYF.

The chain carries TRBV19 and TRBJ1-1, with D unresolved. The CDR3 has 14 amino acids. Deletions cut 5 bases from V and 1 base from J, with 11 bases between. Germline V gives CDR1 LNHDA, CDR2 SQIVND (reference sequence). The CDR3 coding sequence is TGTGCCAGTAGTGCGGGCCGCGCGAACACTGAAGCTTTCTTT. Translated, it gives CASSAGRANTEAFF.

The sample holds a few counts of this clonotype. This chain joins TRBV27 and TRBJ1-1; 7 bases fit TRBD1. CDR3 length: 17 amino acids. The V gene end was trimmed by 4 bases and the J gene end by 3 bases; junction bases not matched to a gene: 14. The V gene's germline CDR1 is MNHEY and CDR2 SMNVEV (reference sequence). CDR3 loop: CASSSIWATGRDTEAFF. The CDR3 DNA is TGTGCCAGCAGTTCCATATGGGCGACAGGGAGGGACACTGAAGCTTTCTTT.

V gene TRBV29-1 combines with J gene TRBJ2-7; 9 nucleotides line up with TRBD1. The J segment lost 2 bases and the V segment lost 1 base, leaving 6 bases of the junction unmatched. Germline V gene data show CDR1 as SQVTM and CDR2 as ANQGSEA. The length of the CDR3 is 15 residues. The CDR3 reads CSVEGIRTGAYEQYF. CDR3 in DNA: TGCAGCGTTGAAGGAATCCGGACAGGGGCCTACGAGCAGTACTTC.

V is TRBV6-5 and J is TRBJ1-3, with D unclear. CDR1 and CDR2 from the germline V gene are MNHEY and SVGAGI. V dropped 5 bases and J dropped 5 bases, with 10 bases sitting between them. This CDR3 is 13 amino acids long. CDR3 region: CASSTYLRNTIYF. CDR3 DNA sequence: TGTGCCAGCAGTACCTACCTCCGAAACACCATATATTTT.

V gene TRBV11-2 combines with J gene TRBJ2-1; tentatively, D is TRBD2 (5 bases). Germline values: CDR1 SGHAT, CDR2 FQNNGV. The CDR3 length is 14 residues. Trimming took off 6 bases at V and 10 bases at J, with 19 bases between the two ends. The CDR3 region has the DNA TGTGCCAGCAGTCATAGACGGAGGAACCGGGAGCAGTTCTTC. Residues: CASSHRRRNREQFF.

The CDR3 nucleotides read TGCAGCGCTACTAGCGGGTCCTACAATGAGCAGTTCTTC. Amino acids: CSATSGSYNEQFF. The gene calls are TRBV29-1 and TRBJ2-1; 9 bases fit TRBD2. The ends lost 7 bases at V and 1 base at J; junction bases unmatched: 2. This CDR3 is built from 13 residues. Germline CDR1 and CDR2: SQVTM and ANQGSEA.

Note on this clonotype: An end of the junction does not agree with germline; a read error may underlie this. The chain links TRBV29-1 to TRBJ1-2, with D hard to call. The CDR3 is made up of 12 amino acids. Germline CDR1 reads SQVTM; CDR2 reads ANQGSEA. The CDR3 spells CSVEDTDHQRPF. The DNA for the CDR3 is TGCAGCGTTGAAGACACGGACCACCAACGGCCTTTC.

The chain carries TRBV6-2 or TRBV6-3 and TRBJ1-5, with D hard to call. This CDR3 comprises 16 residues. CDR1 and CDR2 (germline): MNHEY, SVGEGT. V was cut by 5 bases and J by 0 bases, with 14 bases left in between. For the CDR3, the DNA is TGTGCCAGCAGTCCATTGACACCTTATAGCAATCAGCCCCAGCATTTT. Translated: CASSPLTPYSNQPQHF.

V is TRBV29-1 and J is TRBJ2-1; the D is unclear. V was pared by 0 bases and J by 4 bases, with 7 bases between. The CDR3 is 13 amino acids. Germline CDR1 reads SQVTM; CDR2 reads ANQGSEA. Here the CDR3 DNA reads TGCAGCGTTGAAGAAGGCAGGTACAATGAGCAGTTCTTC. Translating gives CSVEEGRYNEQFF.

This clonotype occurred once. The chain carries TRBV6-5 and TRBJ1-1, with D maybe TRBD1 (6 bases). The CDR3 covers 10 residues. V shed 8 bases and J shed 8 bases, with 9 bases lying between them. CDR1 is MNHEY, CDR2 SVGAGI, per germline. CDR3 residues: CASGDREAFF. In DNA, the CDR3 is TGTGCCAGCGGTGACAGGGAAGCTTTCTTT.

This chain joins TRBV30 and TRBJ2-1; no firm D call. The CDR3 sequence is 13 residues long. In germline, CDR1 is GTSNPN, CDR2 SVGIG (reference sequence). V gave up 2 bases and J gave up 8 bases, with 13 bases separating them. The CDR3 here is CAWSLQAGHEQFF. CDR3 DNA sequence: TGTGCCTGGAGTCTCCAGGCCGGGCATGAGCAGTTCTTC.